These 8 T cell receptor beta chains were sequenced from one sample in a study of T-cell reconstitution after alpha-beta-depleted transplantation in children. The library targeted TCRbeta and was prepared with unique molecular identifiers. TCRdb recomputed calls from the PCR reads with MiXCR, one row per CDR3 protein. The sample lists around 700,000 distinct CDR3 sequences, around 12% occurring once. The material was PBMCs, obtained before TCRalphabeta/CD19-depleted stem cell transplant. These receptors were collected from a girl between 2 and 10 years old with congenital amegakaryocytic thrombocytopenia, due to receive a stem cell transplant.

The V and J genes are TRBV27 and TRBJ2-7; a weak D match, TRBD1 (5 bases). Trimming left V 3 bases short and J 0 bases short, with 18 bases between. Germline CDR1 is MNHEY and CDR2 is SMNVEV (reference sequence). The CDR3 is made up of 17 amino acids. DNA of the CDR3: TGTGCCAGCAGTTTTCCTGCCTGGGGCAGGCACTCCTACGAGCAGTACTTC. Protein sequence: CASSFPAWGRHSYEQYF.

The CDR3 DNA is TGTGCCAGCAGCCACCGCCTCACTACAGCGGGGCTCTACAATGAGCAGTTCTTC. This gives the protein CASSHRLTTAGLYNEQFF. The chain is built from TRBV7-8 and TRBJ2-1; 7 nucleotides line up with TRBD2. Germline CDR1 reads SGHVS; CDR2 reads FQNEAQ. This CDR3 has 18 amino acids. The ends lost 5 bases at V and 3 bases at J; junction bases unmatched: 16.

The rearrangement uses TRBV20-1 and TRBJ2-1, with 9 bases lining up with TRBD1. The V gene end was trimmed by 1 base and the J gene end by 6 bases; junction bases not matched to a gene: 10. CDR3 length equals 16 residues. CDR1 and CDR2 (germline): DFQATT, SNEGSKA (reference sequence). Written as DNA, the CDR3 is TGCAGTGCTAGAGCTCTCGGGACAGGGATTGGCAATGAGCAGTTCTTC. This codes for CSARALGTGIGNEQFF.

This clonotype was counted many times. The V call is TRBV5-6, the J call TRBJ2-1; TRBD2 aligns across 11 bases. The V gene's germline CDR1 is SGHDT and CDR2 YYEEEE. Trimming removed 5 bases from V and 6 bases from J; junction bases left unmatched: 10. The CDR3 runs 16 residues. The CDR3 bases are TGTGCCAGCAGTACCCGGCTTAGCGGGGGGGTCAATGAGCAGTTCTTC. It encodes CASSTRLSGGVNEQFF.

V is TRBV13 and J is TRBJ2-7, with D possibly TRBD2 on 5 matching bases. The CDR3 totals 16 residues. V lost 5 bases and J 2 bases, leaving 19 bases between the germline ends. Looked up from germline, CDR1 is PRHDT and CDR2 is FYEKMQ (reference sequence). The CDR3 is CASSKPTGSETYEQYF. The CDR3 DNA follows: TGTGCCAGCAGCAAACCCACGGGGAGTGAAACCTACGAGCAGTACTTC.

The gene calls are TRBV5-1 and TRBJ2-2; 10 bases map to TRBD2. V was clipped by 6 bases and J by 3 bases; unmatched bases: 5. This CDR3 is 15 amino acids long. Germline CDR1 is SGHRS and CDR2 is YFSETQ. CDR3 coding DNA: TGCGCCAGCACCCACCTAGCGGGGGACACCGGGGAGCTGTTTTTT. Its translation is CASTHLAGDTGELFF. The entire variable domain, with the rest obtained from reference TRBV5-1 and TRBJ2-2, is as follows: KAGVTQTPRYLIKTRGQQVTLSCSPISGHRSVSWYQQTPGQGLQFLFEYFSETQRNKGNFPGRFSGRQFSNSRSEMNVSTLELGDSALYLCASTHLAGDTGELFFGEGSRLTVL.

The chain couples TRBV10-3 to TRBJ2-1; TRBD2 matches at 8 bases. In germline, CDR1 is ENHRY, CDR2 SYGVKD. The junction had 12 bases not matched to a gene; V was cut back by 6 bases and J by 8 bases. The CDR3 is 15 residues long. The CDR3 sequence: CAIRATGGRLDEQFF. The DNA for the CDR3 is TGTGCCATCAGGGCCACCGGCGGGAGGCTCGATGAGCAGTTCTTC.

This clonotype was recorded many times. The genes are TRBV24-1 and TRBJ2-3; 7 bases are a match to TRBD2. The CDR3 contains 15 residues. The germline V gene encodes CDR1 KGHDR and CDR2 SFDVKD. V lost 7 bases to trimming and J lost 0 bases; unmatched junction nucleotides: 6. The chain's CDR3 is CATSSGAGSTDTQYF. The CDR3 DNA reads TGTGCCACCAGCAGCGGGGCCGGTAGCACAGATACGCAGTATTTT.